Described below is a single T cell receptor (beta chain) sequence and its context. The antigen remains undetermined. The sample belongs to a study of cytomegalovirus exposure and HLA in healthy donors. Whole-study results and caveats: Whilst most TCR sequences proved rare, a subset of public TCRs occurred across many donors.

From germline, CDR1 is MNHNY and CDR2 SVGAGI (reference sequence). V shed 6 bases, J shed 4 bases, and the junction held 13 bases outside the gene matches. The CDR3 is 16 amino acids. This PCR relied on a set of 60 Vbeta primers and 13 Jbeta primers. Libraries were prepared by immunoSEQ multiplex PCR; TCRdb keeps only in-frame clonotypes and omits some of them. The table includes some 100,000 clones, around three quarters detected once. This clonotype was obtained from a woman in her forties or fifties in good health and CMV-seropositive. The chain is built from TRBV6-6 and TRBJ1-1; TRBD1 agrees at 8 bases. Sequenced sample: PBMCs. The CDR3 nucleotides are TGTGCCAGCAGCCCCGGGCCAGGACAGGGTGCCACTGAAGCTTTCTTT. It specifies CASSPGPGQGATEAFF.